A single sample gave rise to the 10 T cell receptor beta chains below, sequenced in a study of PD-1 blockade in classical Hodgkin lymphoma. Specified time point: cycle 4 day 1 (C4D1), after 5 to 7 weeks of nivolumab. Every patient had relapsed following autologous stem cell transplantation, and cohorts differed in brentuximab vedotin exposure. TCRdb's table, derived via immunoSEQ multiplex PCR, lists solely in-frame clones and lacks some. The sample includes approximately 20,000 clones, around three quarters of them seen just once. Sequenced here: peripheral blood mononuclear cells (PBMCs), sampled before the fourth cycle of nivolumab. Receptors originate from a human donor with classical Hodgkin lymphoma.

This clone was observed a single time. The chain carries TRBV10-1 and TRBJ1-1; D not certain. V was pared by 4 bases and J by 1 base, with 7 bases between. CDR1 and CDR2 (germline): WNHNN, SYGVQD (reference sequence). This CDR3 has 13 residues. CDR3 loop: CASSGIRNTEAFF. CDR3 DNA: TGCGCCAGCAGTGGGATAAGGAACACTGAAGCTTTCTTT.

In its sample, this clone was seen a few times. The V call is TRBV18, the J call TRBJ1-2; TRBD1 matches 9 bases. Germline CDR1 reads KGHSH; CDR2 reads LQKENI. CDR3 size: 15 residues. J was trimmed by 5 bases and V by 2 bases; bases with no gene match: 6. The CDR3 reads CASSPLGQGVYGYTF. Here the CDR3 DNA reads TGTGCCAGCTCACCATTGGGACAGGGCGTTTATGGCTACACCTTC. The variable domain in full, completed from reference TRBV18 and TRBJ1-2, reads NAGVMQNPRHLVRRRGQEARLRCSPMKGHSHVYWYRQLPEEGLKFMVYLQKENIIDESGMPKERFSAEFPKEGPSILRIQQVVRGDSAAYFCASSPLGQGVYGYTFGSGTRLTVV.

The rearrangement uses TRBV28 and TRBJ1-6, with D possibly TRBD1 on 6 matching bases. This CDR3 has 17 amino acids. Trimming cost V 7 bases and J 7 bases, with 23 bases left between them. The germline V gene encodes CDR1 MDHEN and CDR2 SYDVKM. The CDR3 region is CASIPGDTTGANSPLHF. CDR3 nucleotides: TGTGCCAGCATCCCCGGGGACACAACGGGGGCGAATTCACCCCTCCACTTT.

The rearrangement uses TRBV7-9 and TRBJ2-7, with 8 bases identical to TRBD2. CDR3 length: 15 residues. The germline V gene has CDR1 SEHNR and CDR2 FQNEAQ (reference sequence). J lost 6 bases, V lost 5 bases, and 12 bases had no gene match. The CDR3 nucleotides read TGTGCCAGCAGCCGCCCCGCCGGGGGGGCCGGCGAGCAGTACTTC. The encoded protein is CASSRPAGGAGEQYF.

The chain combines TRBV5-6 with TRBJ2-5, with TRBD1 as a possible D gene (6 bases). Trimming removed 2 bases at V and 1 base at J, with 15 bases between. Germline V lookup: CDR1 SGHDT, CDR2 YYEEEE. The CDR3 runs 16 residues. The CDR3 DNA follows: TGTGCCAGCAGCTTAAGGGGACACCCGATCCAAGAGACCCAGTACTTC. Protein: CASSLRGHPIQETQYF.

V gene TRBV6-5 combines with J gene TRBJ2-5, with 14 positions matching TRBD2. This CDR3 comprises 15 residues. The germline V gene encodes CDR1 MNHEY and CDR2 SVGAGI. Trimming removed 5 bases from V and 4 bases from J; junction bases left unmatched: 3. The CDR3 is CASSQGTSGRETQYF. The CDR3 bases are TGTGCCAGCAGTCAAGGGACTAGCGGGAGAGAGACCCAGTACTTC.

The genes are TRBV6-5 and TRBJ2-7; D unresolved. The CDR3 is made up of 16 amino acids. In germline, CDR1 is MNHEY, CDR2 SVGAGI. The germline V and J ends were trimmed by 0 bases and 0 bases, with 12 bases remaining between them. Here the CDR3 DNA reads TGTGCCAGCAGTTACTCGTTTACTCCAAGCTCCTACGAGCAGTACTTC. It yields the protein CASSYSFTPSSYEQYF.

The chain links TRBV4-1 to TRBJ2-5; 12 positions agree with TRBD2. The V segment lost 0 bases and the J segment 0 bases; nucleotides outside the gene matches: 5. The CDR3 spans 18 residues. The germline V gene has CDR1 MGHRA and CDR2 YSYEKL. CDR3 amino acids: CASSQDFRTSGNQETQYF. As DNA, the CDR3 is TGCGCCAGCAGCCAAGATTTCAGGACTAGCGGGAACCAAGAGACCCAGTACTTC.

J is TRBJ2-6 and V is TRBV19, with D perhaps matching TRBD1 (5 bases). The CDR3 is 16 residues long. V shed 6 bases and J shed 6 bases, with 18 bases lying between them. Germline lookup yields CDR1 LNHDA and CDR2 SQIVND (reference sequence). CDR3 DNA: TGTGCCAGTAGCTATGCAGGGCAGGGTGCGGCCAACGTCCTGACTTTC. As protein: CASSYAGQGAANVLTF. Full variable domain (outside the CDR3, taken from reference TRBV19 and TRBJ2-6): DGGITQSPKYLFRKEGQNVTLSCEQNLNHDAMYWYRQDPGQGLRLIYYSQIVNDFQKGDIAEGYSVSREKKESFPLTVTSAQKNPTAFYLCASSYAGQGAANVLTFGAGSRLTVL.

This clone was counted between two and nine times. V gene TRBV6-1 combines with J gene TRBJ2-3; D remains ambiguous. The V gene lost 3 bases and the J gene lost 6 bases, with 7 bases spanning the gap. The CDR3 runs 12 residues. CDR1 is MNHNS, CDR2 SASEGT, per germline. The CDR3 DNA reads as TGTGCCAGCAGTGACTGGCCGGATACGCAGTATTTT. This sequence encodes CASSDWPDTQYF.